The 16 T cell receptor beta chains below all came from one sample that was sequenced in a study of cytomegalovirus exposure and HLA in healthy donors. PCR involved 60 Vbeta and 13 Jbeta primers. Only in-frame clones appear in the TCRdb table, and some are missing; sequencing was by immunoSEQ multiplex PCR. The sample lists over 100,000 clones, over 65% occurring once. Sequencing was performed on PBMCs. The receptors shown here come from a woman in her thirties in good health and CMV-seronegative.

The V and J genes are TRBV5-4 and TRBJ1-2; D might be TRBD1 (6 bases). The germline CDR1 and CDR2 sequences are SGHNT and YYREEE (reference sequence). V lost 4 bases to trimming and J lost 7 bases, with 14 bases between them. The CDR3 runs to 13 residues. CDR3 sequence: CASSTDVGGGYTF. Here the CDR3 DNA reads TGTGCCAGCAGCACGGACGTAGGGGGTGGCTACACCTTC.

This chain joins TRBV5-1 and TRBJ2-7, with D hard to call. The CDR3 spans 13 residues. V lost 1 base and J 4 bases, leaving 9 bases between the germline ends. Germline assignment: CDR1 SGHRS and CDR2 YFSETQ. CDR3 sequence reads: CASSLYAEYEQYF. In nucleotides, the CDR3 is TGCGCCAGCAGCTTGTATGCGGAGTACGAGCAGTACTTC.

The chain employs TRBV13 and TRBJ2-3, with 10 bases identical to TRBD2. J lost 6 bases, V lost 5 bases, and 5 bases had no gene match. The germline V gene encodes CDR1 PRHDT and CDR2 FYEKMQ (reference sequence). This CDR3 is 14 amino acids long. The DNA of the CDR3 is TGTGCCAGCAGCCGAAGCGGGGGGGCGGATACGCAGTATTTT. Translated, it gives CASSRSGGADTQYF.

The chain employs TRBV5-4 and TRBJ2-1, with 11 bases fitting TRBD2. This CDR3 is 17 amino acids long. With 0 bases clipped from V and 5 bases from J, the junction kept 7 bases outside the gene matches. Germline CDR1 and CDR2: SGHNT and YYREEE (reference sequence). The CDR3 DNA reads TGTGCCAGCAGCTTGGTTCGACTAGCGGGAATTGACAATGAGCAGTTCTTC. The encoded protein is CASSLVRLAGIDNEQFF.

This clone was counted a few times. The genes are TRBV7-2 and TRBJ2-1, with D possibly being TRBD1 (7 bases). From germline, CDR1 is SGHTA and CDR2 FQGNSA. This CDR3 is built from 12 residues. V lost 0 bases to trimming and J lost 13 bases, with 10 bases between them. The CDR3 bases are TGTGCCAGCAGCTTAGCGCAGGGGGGACAGTTCTTC. It encodes CASSLAQGGQFF.

The chain is built from TRBV13 and TRBJ1-6, with unresolved D. The germline CDR1 and CDR2 sequences are PRHDT and FYEKMQ (reference sequence). Trimming stripped 0 bases from V and 5 bases from J, with 11 bases between. The CDR3 runs to 16 residues. The CDR3 spells CASSLGLGGHNSPLHF. CDR3 DNA sequence: TGTGCCAGCAGCTTAGGATTGGGAGGTCATAATTCACCCCTCCACTTT.

This rearrangement joins TRBV5-1 to TRBJ2-5; 8 nucleotides line up with TRBD1. In germline, CDR1 is SGHRS, CDR2 YFSETQ. The length of the CDR3 is 16 residues. The ends lost 3 bases at V and 2 bases at J; junction bases unmatched: 9. The CDR3 protein is CASSSGTGGGQETQYF. CDR3 DNA: TGCGCCAGCAGCTCTGGAACAGGGGGTGGACAAGAGACCCAGTACTTC. The entire variable domain, with the rest obtained from reference TRBV5-1 and TRBJ2-5, is as follows: KAGVTQTPRYLIKTRGQQVTLSCSPISGHRSVSWYQQTPGQGLQFLFEYFSETQRNKGNFPGRFSGRQFSNSRSEMNVSTLELGDSALYLCASSSGTGGGQETQYFGPGTRLLVL.

The chain joins TRBV5-8 to TRBJ2-5, with TRBD2 matching 14 bases. Per germline, CDR1 SGHTS and CDR2 YDEGEE. The CDR3 is 18 amino acids. Unmatched junction bases numbered 10, after V lost 1 base and J lost 5 bases. This CDR3 is CASSLSGTSGGPRETQYF. CDR3 DNA sequence: TGTGCCAGCAGCTTGAGTGGGACTAGCGGGGGCCCGCGGGAGACCCAGTACTTC.

A few counts support this clone. The gene calls are TRBV7-8 and TRBJ1-1; no clear D gene. Trimming removed 4 bases at V and 2 bases at J, with 8 bases between. Germline-derived CDR1 and CDR2 are SGHVS and FQNEAQ. The CDR3 runs 13 residues. The CDR3 loop is CASSWAFNTEAFF. The CDR3 DNA sequence: TGTGCCAGCAGCTGGGCGTTTAACACTGAAGCTTTCTTT.

The chain employs TRBV5-1 and TRBJ2-5, with 10 bases fitting TRBD1. V dropped 4 bases and J dropped 1; count of bases not matched to a gene: 4. CDR3 size: 15 residues. The V gene's germline CDR1 is SGHRS and CDR2 YFSETQ. The CDR3 DNA reads TGCGCCAGCAGCGCGGGACAGGGGTTCCAAGAGACCCAGTACTTC. It is translated as CASSAGQGFQETQYF.

The chain is built from TRBV5-5 and TRBJ1-2, with 8 bases aligning to TRBD1. The CDR3 is 11 amino acids. V lost 2 bases and J lost 12; bases outside the gene matches: 3. CDR1 and CDR2 (germline): SGHKS, YYEKEE (reference sequence). For the CDR3, the DNA is TGTGCCAGCAGCTTCGACAGGGGCGACACCTTC. This codes for CASSFDRGDTF.

This sequence joins TRBV7-9 and TRBJ2-2; D is unclear. Deletions cut 5 bases from V and 0 bases from J, with 7 bases between. CDR3 length: 14 amino acids. Germline V gives CDR1 SEHNR, CDR2 FQNEAQ (reference sequence). CDR3 in amino acids: CASSPSANTGELFF. The CDR3 nucleotides are TGTGCCAGCAGCCCGAGCGCGAACACCGGGGAGCTGTTTTTT.

CDR3 sequence: CAWSAGTAINQPQHF. The CDR3 nucleotides are TGTGCCTGGAGCGCCGGGACAGCGATAAATCAGCCCCAGCATTTT. V usage is TRBV30 and J usage is TRBJ1-5; 7 bases are a match to TRBD1. The germline CDR1 and CDR2 sequences are GTSNPN and SVGIG (reference sequence). The V and J ends lost 3 bases and 4 bases, in that order; junction bases with no gene match: 9. This CDR3 comprises 15 residues.

The chain couples TRBV11-2 to TRBJ1-4; D might be TRBD1 (6 bases). Germline CDR1 SGHAT, CDR2 FQNNGV. V was pared by 5 bases and J by 5 bases, with 18 bases between. The CDR3 runs 16 residues. For the CDR3, the DNA is TGTGCCAGCAGCCCAGTATCAGGGGTGATAAATGAAAAACTGTTTTTT. As protein: CASSPVSGVINEKLFF.

The V and J genes are TRBV19 and TRBJ1-2; D call uncertain. The V and J ends lost 9 bases and 2 bases respectively, with 10 bases between them. The CDR3 totals 12 residues. Germline assignment: CDR1 LNHDA and CDR2 SQIVND (reference sequence). The CDR3 nucleotides are TGTGCCAGCCGGGAGGACAACTATGGCTACACCTTC. It encodes CASREDNYGYTF.

V is TRBV12-5 and J is TRBJ2-3; TRBD2 matches 8 bases. The CDR3 extends over 16 amino acids. Trimming removed 4 bases from V and 1 base from J; junction bases left unmatched: 7. Germline assignment: CDR1 LGHNT and CDR2 FRNRAP. Here the CDR3 DNA reads TGTGCTAGTGGTTCCGGGAGGGAGGGCGGCACAGATACGCAGTATTTT. This translates into CASGSGREGGTDTQYF.